Listed below are T cell receptor beta chains from one sample, sequenced in a study of shared clonotypes between healthy human individuals. Generated by immunoSEQ multiplex PCR, the TCRdb table keeps only in-frame clones and is missing some. The table lists about half a million clones, 70% to 85% of them singletons, with approximately 12% in the top ten. Sequenced input: PBMCs. The receptors were gathered from a woman between 40 and 50 years old in good health. Some clones in this sample may be carry-over from other donors' samples. Both conserved end residues are part of each CDR3. The D gene is left open where the match is weak. Only part of the rows carry a size: once, few, many, or a class if the clone is expanded.

few	.	14	TRBV21-1	TRBJ1-2	CASSKKGLRGGYTF	TGTGCCAGCAGCAAAAAGGGACTCCGCGGGGGCTACACCTTC
few	.	14	TRBV27	TRBJ2-5	CASNIEDSPETQYF	TGTGCCAGCAATATCGAGGACAGTCCGGAGACCCAGTACTTC
.	.	15	TRBV6-5	TRBJ2-7	CASSRTGTETYEQYF	TGTGCCAGCAGTCGCACGGGGACCGAGACCTACGAGCAGTACTTC
few	TRBD1	11	TRBV18	TRBJ2-5	CASSSTGGQYF	TGTGCCAGCTCTTCGACAGGGGGCCAGTACTTC
.	.	15	TRBV27	TRBJ2-1	CASRIRTLSYNEQFF	TGTGCCAGCAGGATCCGGACACTCTCCTACAATGAGCAGTTCTTC
.	TRBD2	14	TRBV28	TRBJ2-7	CASGSSGSYYEQYF	TGTGCCAGCGGCTCTAGCGGGAGTTATTACGAGCAGTACTTC
.	.	13	TRBV4-1	TRBJ2-1	CASSREWRNEQFF	TGCGCCAGCAGCCGAGAATGGCGAAATGAGCAGTTCTTC
.	.	14	TRBV4-3	TRBJ2-3	CASSLDPTTDTQYF	TGCGCCAGCAGCCTGGACCCGACCACAGATACGCAGTATTTT
.	.	14	TRBV9	TRBJ2-5	CASSVEGGRETQYF	TGTGCCAGCAGCGTAGAAGGGGGAAGGGAGACCCAGTACTTC
.	TRBD2	20	TRBV18	TRBJ2-5	CASSPAGNPVLAEHQETQYF	TGTGCCAGCTCACCAGCGGGCAATCCAGTTCTAGCGGAGCACCAAGAGACCCAGTACTTC
.	TRBD1	17	TRBV7-2	TRBJ2-2	CASSPPVGTGLTGELFF	TGTGCCAGCAGCCCCCCCGTAGGGACAGGACTCACCGGGGAGCTGTTTTTT
.	.	13	TRBV30	TRBJ2-1	CAWSVGLHNEQFF	TGTGCCTGGAGTGTAGGGCTACACAATGAGCAGTTCTTC
.	TRBD2	18	TRBV7-8	TRBJ2-4	CASSATSGVMRFRNIQYF	TGTGCCAGCAGCGCCACTAGCGGGGTTATGAGGTTCAGAAACATTCAGTACTTC
.	.	13	TRBV4-3	TRBJ2-7	CASSQYRGLEQYF	TGCGCCAGCAGCCAGTACCGGGGTCTCGAGCAGTACTTC
many	TRBD1	14	TRBV14	TRBJ2-7	CASSAGTGKYEQYF	TGTGCCAGCAGTGCCGGGACAGGAAAGTACGAGCAGTACTTC
.	TRBD2	14	TRBV5-1	TRBJ2-5	CASSPGGAEETQYF	TGCGCCAGCAGCCCGGGAGGGGCGGAGGAGACCCAGTACTTC
.	.	14	TRBV11-2	TRBJ1-1	CASSLSQMNTEAFF	TGTGCCAGCAGCTTATCGCAGATGAACACTGAAGCTTTCTTT
.	.	13	TRBV7-3	TRBJ2-7	CASSITEGGEQYF	TGTGCCAGCAGCATCACGGAGGGAGGCGAGCAGTACTTC
.	.	14	TRBV10-3	TRBJ2-3	CAISDVRRTDTQYF	TGTGCCATCAGTGATGTCCGTCGCACAGATACGCAGTATTTT
.	.	15	TRBV2	TRBJ2-5	CASSEVGLGQGTQYF	TGTGCCAGCAGTGAAGTAGGGTTAGGGCAAGGGACCCAGTACTTC
.	.	16	TRBV18	TRBJ2-3	CASSPPQGLSTDTQYF	TGTGCCAGCTCACCACCGCAGGGGCTAAGCACAGATACGCAGTATTTT
.	.	14	TRBV30	TRBJ1-3	CAWSQGYSGNTIYF	TGTGCCTGGAGTCAGGGGTACTCTGGAAACACCATATATTTT
.	.	17	TRBV7-8	TRBJ2-5	CASSLLFWRERQETQYF	TGTGCCAGCAGCCTCCTCTTTTGGAGGGAGCGGCAGGAGACCCAGTACTTC
many	.	15	TRBV11-2	TRBJ1-2	CASSPNSVRYYGYTF	TGTGCCAGCAGCCCAAACAGCGTTCGGTACTATGGCTACACCTTC
.	TRBD2	16	TRBV7-9	TRBJ2-2	CASTSAGGRHTGELFF	TGTGCCAGCACTAGTGCGGGAGGGAGGCACACCGGGGAGCTGTTTTTT
.	TRBD2	16	TRBV7-2	TRBJ2-2	CASSLSISGRSGELFF	TGTGCCAGCAGCTTATCTATTAGCGGGAGGTCCGGGGAGCTGTTTTTT
.	.	13	TRBV9	TRBJ2-1	CASSPGSSNEQFF	TGTGCCAGCAGCCCTGGGAGTTCCAATGAGCAGTTCTTC
.	TRBD2	18	TRBV9	TRBJ2-2	CASSVSPGTSVGTGELFF	TGTGCCAGCAGCGTGAGCCCTGGGACTAGCGTCGGCACCGGGGAGCTGTTTTTT
once	.	14	TRBV11-2	TRBJ2-1	CASAVGGTYNEQFF	TGTGCCAGCGCGGTAGGAGGGACTTACAATGAGCAGTTCTTC
once	TRBD1	15	TRBV5-1	TRBJ2-1	CASSLEGQGPAEQFF	TGCGCCAGCAGCTTAGAGGGACAGGGGCCTGCTGAGCAGTTCTTC
.	.	13	TRBV28	TRBJ2-7	CASFERSSYEQYF	TGTGCCAGCTTTGAAAGAAGCTCCTACGAGCAGTACTTC
.	.	13	TRBV7-9	TRBJ1-4	CASRPGENEKLFF	TGTGCCAGCAGGCCAGGAGAAAATGAAAAACTGTTTTTT
.	TRBD1	19	TRBV9	TRBJ2-3	CASSVALGTGGASTDTQYF	TGTGCCAGCAGCGTAGCTTTGGGTACAGGGGGCGCTAGCACAGATACGCAGTATTTT